This passage covers 17 T cell receptor beta chains from one sample sequenced in a study of siplizumab effects on memory and regulatory T cells. This table comes from immunoSEQ multiplex PCR, and its TCRdb copy is limited to in-frame clones, with some not included. This repertoire shows about 50,000 clones, 95% to 97% found once; its top ten account for 0.55% to 0.65%. Specimen: naive CD4+ T cells sorted from blood. The source is a human donor in good health.

V usage is TRBV7-8 and J usage is TRBJ2-2; D gene ambiguous. V shed 3 bases and J shed 7 bases, with 12 bases lying between them. This CDR3 contains 14 residues. Germline CDR1 reads SGHVS; CDR2 reads FQNEAQ. CDR3 sequence: CASSFARVSGELFF. CDR3 sequence (DNA): TGTGCCAGCAGCTTCGCTAGGGTTAGCGGGGAGCTGTTTTTT.

V is TRBV5-1 and J is TRBJ2-2, with 13 bases identical to TRBD2. J gave up 9 bases and V 5 bases, and 7 bases lay outside the gene matches. The CDR3 covers 15 residues. Germline loops: CDR1 SGHRS, CDR2 YFSETQ. CDR3: CASRRTSGSVWELFF. CDR3 DNA sequence: TGCGCCAGCAGGAGGACTAGCGGGAGTGTCTGGGAGCTGTTTTTT. Filled out from reference TRBV5-1 and TRBJ2-2, the complete variable domain reads KAGVTQTPRYLIKTRGQQVTLSCSPISGHRSVSWYQQTPGQGLQFLFEYFSETQRNKGNFPGRFSGRQFSNSRSEMNVSTLELGDSALYLCASRRTSGSVWELFFGEGSRLTVL.

J is TRBJ1-5 and V is TRBV5-1; D may be TRBD1 (5 bases). The CDR3 loop spans 15 amino acids. In germline, CDR1 is SGHRS, CDR2 YFSETQ. V was cut by 0 bases and J by 3 bases, with 10 bases left in between. The DNA for the CDR3 is TGCGCCAGCAGCTTGGTTGGGGGTATCAATCAGCCCCAGCATTTT. Protein product: CASSLVGGINQPQHF.

The V gene is TRBV4-2, the J gene TRBJ2-1; 9 bases align to TRBD1. The CDR3 contains 17 residues. CDR1 and CDR2 (germline): LGHNA, YNFKEQ. Trimming cost V 0 bases and J 9 bases; bases outside gene matches: 12. The CDR3 coding sequence is TGTGCCAGCAGCCAAGATAGGTTCCGGGACAGGGTGGTTGAGCAGTTCTTC. Its translation: CASSQDRFRDRVVEQFF.

The V gene is TRBV19, the J gene TRBJ1-1; D unclear. The V gene lost 5 bases and the J gene lost 2 bases, with 6 bases spanning the gap. CDR3 length: 12 residues. Germline lookup yields CDR1 LNHDA and CDR2 SQIVND (reference sequence). The CDR3 DNA follows: TGTGCCAGTAGTCGGAGTAACACTGAAGCTTTCTTT. Translating gives CASSRSNTEAFF.

This clone showed up just a few times. V gene TRBV4-1 combines with J gene TRBJ1-5; the D is unclear. V was shortened by 9 bases and J by 6 bases, with 15 bases between the two germline ends. The CDR3 runs 13 residues. Germline V gene sequence: CDR1 MGHRA, CDR2 YSYEKL. As DNA, the CDR3 is TGCGCCAGTGCCCGGGGATGGAGTCAGCCCCAGCATTTT. Protein product: CASARGWSQPQHF.

This chain uses TRBV2 with TRBJ2-7; D is unclear. The CDR3 covers 11 residues. Per germline, CDR1 SNHLY and CDR2 FYNNEI. V shed 8 bases and J shed 4 bases, with 9 bases lying between them. The CDR3 nucleotides are TGTGCCAGCGGGCCGTCTTACGAGCAGTACTTC. Encoded protein: CASGPSYEQYF.

The chain combines TRBV18 with TRBJ1-5; maybe TRBD1 (5 bases). V lost 6 bases, J lost 3 bases, and 15 bases lay in between. Germline assignment: CDR1 KGHSH and CDR2 LQKENI. This CDR3 has 15 residues. CDR3 in amino acids: CASSPSRGFNQPQHF. For the CDR3, the DNA is TGTGCCAGCTCCCCCTCGAGGGGCTTCAATCAGCCCCAGCATTTT.

In DNA, the CDR3 is TGTGCCAGCAGCTTGGCCAAGTACCTGGATACGAGTGAGCAGTTCTTC. It encodes CASSLAKYLDTSEQFF. The V gene is TRBV5-4, the J gene TRBJ2-1; D gene unclear. Germline V gene sequence: CDR1 SGHNT, CDR2 YYREEE (reference sequence). V gave up 0 bases and J gave up 9 bases, with 19 bases separating them. This CDR3 is 16 amino acids long.

The chain employs TRBV5-6 and TRBJ2-3; 10 bases are a match to TRBD2. Germline CDR1 reads SGHDT; CDR2 reads YYEEEE. The CDR3 runs to 19 residues. With V trimmed by 2 bases and J by 2 bases, 14 bases remained unmatched. The CDR3 DNA sequence: TGTGCCAGCAGCTTAGTGTCCCCGGGACTAGCGTCCATCACAGATACGCAGTATTTT. Translated, it gives CASSLVSPGLASITDTQYF.

The J gene is TRBJ1-4, the V gene TRBV30, with 7 bases identical to TRBD1. Germline values: CDR1 GTSNPN, CDR2 SVGIG (reference sequence). The V and J ends lost 0 bases and 7 bases, in that order; junction bases with no gene match: 8. This CDR3 region has 15 residues. CDR3 loop: CAWSVQGQGGEKLFF. DNA for the CDR3: TGTGCCTGGAGTGTACAGGGGCAGGGAGGTGAAAAACTGTTTTTT.

The rearrangement joins TRBV9 to TRBJ2-1; D remains unclear. V was pared by 2 bases and J by 1 base, with 10 bases between. Germline V gene data show CDR1 as SGDLS and CDR2 as YYNGEE. The CDR3 length is 15 residues. The CDR3 is CASSVSSGSYNEQFF. CDR3 in DNA: TGTGCCAGCAGCGTTTCGAGTGGGTCCTACAATGAGCAGTTCTTC.

The chain joins TRBV6-5 to TRBJ2-5; the D gene is possibly TRBD1 (6 bases). Trimming pared 5 bases from V and 6 bases from J, leaving 16 bases between. The CDR3 totals 14 residues. CDR1 and CDR2 from the germline V gene are MNHEY and SVGAGI. CDR3 sequence reads: CASSLYRTVQTQYF. CDR3 nucleotide sequence: TGTGCCAGCAGTCTCTATCGGACAGTACAGACCCAGTACTTC.

V usage is TRBV4-2 and J usage is TRBJ2-7; no definite D call. In germline, CDR1 is LGHNA, CDR2 YNFKEQ. V dropped 0 bases and J dropped 2 bases, with 11 bases sitting between them. This CDR3 comprises 15 residues. The DNA of the CDR3 is TGTGCCAGCAGCCAAGATTCCCCAGGACCCTACGAGCAGTACTTC. Amino acid sequence: CASSQDSPGPYEQYF.

The DNA for the CDR3 is TGTGCCAGCAGTTTAAAAGGGGCCTCAACTAATGAAAAACTGTTTTTT. As protein: CASSLKGASTNEKLFF. The V and J genes are TRBV28 and TRBJ1-4, with a possible D match to TRBD1 (5 bases). The ends were cut back, 2 bases at V and 0 bases at J, with 10 bases in the middle. The CDR3 has 16 residues. Germline values: CDR1 MDHEN, CDR2 SYDVKM.

This sequence joins TRBV5-4 and TRBJ2-5; no definite D call. Trimming stripped 2 bases from V and 2 bases from J, with 10 bases between. The CDR3 loop spans 14 amino acids. Germline V gene sequence: CDR1 SGHNT, CDR2 YYREEE (reference sequence). The DNA of the CDR3 is TGTGCCAGCAGCTTAGGGCAGACGCAAGAGACCCAGTACTTC. This sequence encodes CASSLGQTQETQYF.

The V gene is TRBV5-1, the J gene TRBJ2-5; the match to TRBD1 covers 8 bases. CDR1 is SGHRS, CDR2 YFSETQ, per germline. The CDR3 is 15 residues long. The V segment lost 2 bases and the J segment 0 bases; nucleotides outside the gene matches: 3. CDR3 protein: CASSLGTGNQETQYF. Here the CDR3 DNA reads TGCGCCAGCAGCTTAGGGACAGGCAACCAAGAGACCCAGTACTTC.